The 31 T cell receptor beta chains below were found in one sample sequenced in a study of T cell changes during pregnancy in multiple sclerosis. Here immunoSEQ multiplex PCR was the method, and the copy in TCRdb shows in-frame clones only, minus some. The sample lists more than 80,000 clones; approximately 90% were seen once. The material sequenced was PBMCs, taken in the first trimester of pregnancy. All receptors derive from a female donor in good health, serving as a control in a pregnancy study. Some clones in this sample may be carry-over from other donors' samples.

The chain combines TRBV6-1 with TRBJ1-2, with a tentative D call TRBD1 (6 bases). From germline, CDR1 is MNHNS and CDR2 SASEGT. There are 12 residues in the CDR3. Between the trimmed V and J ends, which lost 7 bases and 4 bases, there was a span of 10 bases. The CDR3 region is CASIRDIYGYTF. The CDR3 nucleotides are TGTGCCAGCATTCGGGACATCTATGGCTACACCTTC.

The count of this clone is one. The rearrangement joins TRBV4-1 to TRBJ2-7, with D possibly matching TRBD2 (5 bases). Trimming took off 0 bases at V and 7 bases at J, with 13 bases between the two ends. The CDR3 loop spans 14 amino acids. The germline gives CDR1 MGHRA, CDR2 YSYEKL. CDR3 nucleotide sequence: TGCGCCAGCAGCCAAGATACGAGGGCCCGAGAGCAGTACTTC. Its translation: CASSQDTRAREQYF.

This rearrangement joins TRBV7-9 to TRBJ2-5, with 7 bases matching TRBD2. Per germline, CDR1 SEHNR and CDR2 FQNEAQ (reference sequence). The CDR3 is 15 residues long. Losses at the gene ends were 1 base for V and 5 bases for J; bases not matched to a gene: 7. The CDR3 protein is CASSLDSGSRETQYF. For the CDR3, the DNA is TGTGCCAGCAGCTTAGATAGCGGGTCTCGTGAGACCCAGTACTTC.

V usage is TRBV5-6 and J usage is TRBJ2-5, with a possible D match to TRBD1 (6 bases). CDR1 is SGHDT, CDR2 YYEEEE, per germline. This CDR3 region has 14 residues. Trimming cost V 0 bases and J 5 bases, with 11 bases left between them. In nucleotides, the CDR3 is TGTGCCAGCAGCTTGGGCGTACAGGGTGAGACCCAGTACTTC. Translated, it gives CASSLGVQGETQYF.

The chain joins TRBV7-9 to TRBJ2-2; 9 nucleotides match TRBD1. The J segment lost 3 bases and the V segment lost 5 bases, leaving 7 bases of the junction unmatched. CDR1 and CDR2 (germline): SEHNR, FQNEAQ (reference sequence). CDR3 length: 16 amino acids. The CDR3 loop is CASSSGTGMDTGELFF. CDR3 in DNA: TGTGCCAGCAGCAGCGGGACAGGGATGGACACCGGGGAGCTGTTTTTT.

The CDR3 DNA reads TGTGCCAGCAGCTCTTGGGACAGGCACAATCAGCCCCAGCATTTT. The encoded protein is CASSSWDRHNQPQHF. The chain couples TRBV27 to TRBJ1-5; TRBD1 aligns across 8 bases. The germline V gene encodes CDR1 MNHEY and CDR2 SMNVEV (reference sequence). V trimming: 6 bases; J trimming: 3 bases; junction bases outside the gene matches: 7. The CDR3 spans 15 residues.

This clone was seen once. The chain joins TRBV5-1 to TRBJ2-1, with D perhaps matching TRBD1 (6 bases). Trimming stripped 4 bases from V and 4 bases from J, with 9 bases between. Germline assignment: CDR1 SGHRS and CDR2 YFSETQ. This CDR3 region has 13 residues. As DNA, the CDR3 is TGCGCCAGCAGCCCCGGACAGTACAATGAGCAGTTCTTC. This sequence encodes CASSPGQYNEQFF.

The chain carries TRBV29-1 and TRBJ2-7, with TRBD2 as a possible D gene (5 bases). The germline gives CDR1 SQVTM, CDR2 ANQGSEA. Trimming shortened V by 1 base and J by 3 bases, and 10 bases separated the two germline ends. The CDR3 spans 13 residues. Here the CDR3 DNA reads TGCAGCGTTGAAGTTCGTGAGGGCTACGAGCAGTACTTC. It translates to CSVEVREGYEQYF.

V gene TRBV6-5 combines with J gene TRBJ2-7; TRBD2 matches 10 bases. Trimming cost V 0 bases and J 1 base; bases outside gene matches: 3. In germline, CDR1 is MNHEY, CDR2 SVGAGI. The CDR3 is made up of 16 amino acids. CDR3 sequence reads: CASSYSASGRSYEQYF. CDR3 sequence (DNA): TGTGCCAGCAGTTACTCGGCTAGCGGGAGATCCTACGAGCAGTACTTC.

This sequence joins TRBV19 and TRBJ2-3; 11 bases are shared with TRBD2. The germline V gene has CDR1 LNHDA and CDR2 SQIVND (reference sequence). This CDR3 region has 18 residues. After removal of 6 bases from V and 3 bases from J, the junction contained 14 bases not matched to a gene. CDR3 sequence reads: CASRSGTSGPTPTDTQYF. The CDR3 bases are TGTGCCAGTAGGAGCGGGACTAGCGGCCCCACCCCAACAGATACGCAGTATTTT.

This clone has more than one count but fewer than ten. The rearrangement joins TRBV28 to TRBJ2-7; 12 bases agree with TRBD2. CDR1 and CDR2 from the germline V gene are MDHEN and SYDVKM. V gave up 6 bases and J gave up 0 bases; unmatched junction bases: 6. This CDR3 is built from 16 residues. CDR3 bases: TGTGCCAGCAGGAGGACTAGCGGGATTCTCTCCTACGAGCAGTACTTC. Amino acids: CASRRTSGILSYEQYF.

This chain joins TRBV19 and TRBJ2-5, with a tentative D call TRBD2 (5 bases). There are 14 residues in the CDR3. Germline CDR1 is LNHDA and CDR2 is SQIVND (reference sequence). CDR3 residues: CAQYPGVRGETQYF. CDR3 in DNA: TGTGCTCAGTACCCCGGTGTACGAGGGGAGACCCAGTACTTC.

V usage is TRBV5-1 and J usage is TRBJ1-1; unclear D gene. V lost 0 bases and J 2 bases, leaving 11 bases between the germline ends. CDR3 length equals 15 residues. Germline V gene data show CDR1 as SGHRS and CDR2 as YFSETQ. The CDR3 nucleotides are TGCGCCAGCAGCTTGGTGCCGGGAGTAAACACTGAAGCTTTCTTT. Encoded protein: CASSLVPGVNTEAFF.

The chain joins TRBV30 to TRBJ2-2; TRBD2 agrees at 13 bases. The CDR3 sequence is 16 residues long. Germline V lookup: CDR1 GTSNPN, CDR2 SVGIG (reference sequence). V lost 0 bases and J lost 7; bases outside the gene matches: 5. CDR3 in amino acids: CAWSVLAGGWGGELFF. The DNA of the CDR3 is TGTGCCTGGAGTGTACTAGCGGGAGGGTGGGGCGGGGAGCTGTTTTTT.

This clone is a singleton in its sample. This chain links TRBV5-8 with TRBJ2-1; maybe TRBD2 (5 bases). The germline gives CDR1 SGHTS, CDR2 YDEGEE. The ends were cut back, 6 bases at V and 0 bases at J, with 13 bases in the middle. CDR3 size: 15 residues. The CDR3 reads CASTMGASSYNEQFF. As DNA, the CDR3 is TGTGCCAGCACCATGGGAGCAAGCTCCTACAATGAGCAGTTCTTC.

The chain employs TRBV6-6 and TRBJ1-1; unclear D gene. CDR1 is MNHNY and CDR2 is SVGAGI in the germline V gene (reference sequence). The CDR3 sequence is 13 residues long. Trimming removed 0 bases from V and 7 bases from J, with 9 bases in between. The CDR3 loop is CASSYSSQLEAFF. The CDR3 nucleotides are TGTGCCAGCAGTTACTCATCTCAACTTGAAGCTTTCTTT.

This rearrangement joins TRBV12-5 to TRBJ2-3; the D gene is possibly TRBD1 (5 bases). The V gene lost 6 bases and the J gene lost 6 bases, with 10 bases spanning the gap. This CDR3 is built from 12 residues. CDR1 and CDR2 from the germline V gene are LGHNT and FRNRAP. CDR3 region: CASGGAWDTQYF. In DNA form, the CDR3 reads TGTGCTAGTGGAGGGGCGTGGGATACGCAGTATTTT.

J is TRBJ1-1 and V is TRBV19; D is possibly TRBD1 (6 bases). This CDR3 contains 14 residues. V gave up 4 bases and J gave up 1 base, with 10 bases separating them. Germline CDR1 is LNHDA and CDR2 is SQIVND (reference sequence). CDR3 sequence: CASSKQGKNTEAFF. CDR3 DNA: TGTGCCAGTAGTAAACAGGGTAAGAACACTGAAGCTTTCTTT.

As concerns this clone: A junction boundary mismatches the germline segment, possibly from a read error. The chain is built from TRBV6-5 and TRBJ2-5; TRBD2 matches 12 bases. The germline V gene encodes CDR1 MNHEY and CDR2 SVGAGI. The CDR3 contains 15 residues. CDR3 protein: CASSSGGALQEAQYF. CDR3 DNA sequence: TGTGCCAGTTCTAGCGGGGGGGCCCTTCAAGAGGCCCAGTACTTC.

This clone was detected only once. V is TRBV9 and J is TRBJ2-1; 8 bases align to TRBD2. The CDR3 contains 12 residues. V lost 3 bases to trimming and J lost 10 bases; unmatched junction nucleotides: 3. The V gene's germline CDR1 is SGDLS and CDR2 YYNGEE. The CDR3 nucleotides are TGTGCCAGCAGCGCGACTAGCGAGGAGCAGTTCTTC. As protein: CASSATSEEQFF.

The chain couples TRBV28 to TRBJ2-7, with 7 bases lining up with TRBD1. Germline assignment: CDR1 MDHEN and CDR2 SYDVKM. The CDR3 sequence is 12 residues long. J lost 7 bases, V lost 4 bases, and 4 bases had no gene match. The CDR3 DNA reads TGTGCCAGCAGTTCGACAGGGCGTGAGCAGTACTTC. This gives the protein CASSSTGREQYF.

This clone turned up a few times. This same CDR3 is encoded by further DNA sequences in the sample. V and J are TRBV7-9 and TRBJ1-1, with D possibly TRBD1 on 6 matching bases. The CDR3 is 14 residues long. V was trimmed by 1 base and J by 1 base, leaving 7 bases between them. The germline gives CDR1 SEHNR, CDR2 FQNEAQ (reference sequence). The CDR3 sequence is CASSLGGGNTEAFF. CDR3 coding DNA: TGTGCCAGCAGCTTAGGAGGGGGGAACACTGAAGCTTTCTTT.

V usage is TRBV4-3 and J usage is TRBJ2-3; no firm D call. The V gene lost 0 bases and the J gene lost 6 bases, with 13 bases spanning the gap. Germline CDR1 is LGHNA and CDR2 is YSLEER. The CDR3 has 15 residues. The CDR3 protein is CASSQDSSGRDTQYF. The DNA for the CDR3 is TGCGCCAGCAGCCAAGACAGCAGTGGCAGGGATACGCAGTATTTT.

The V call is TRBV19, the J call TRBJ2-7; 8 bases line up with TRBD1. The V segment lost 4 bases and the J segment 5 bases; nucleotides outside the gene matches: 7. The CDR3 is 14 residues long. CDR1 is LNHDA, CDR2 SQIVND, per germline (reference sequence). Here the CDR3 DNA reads TGTGCCAGTAGTAAGGCAGGGGGCACGGACGAGCAGTACTTC. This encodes CASSKAGGTDEQYF.

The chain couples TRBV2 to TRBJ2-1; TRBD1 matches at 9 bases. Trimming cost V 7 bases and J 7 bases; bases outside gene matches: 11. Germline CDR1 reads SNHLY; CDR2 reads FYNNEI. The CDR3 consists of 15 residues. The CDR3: CASTTGDRARNEQFF. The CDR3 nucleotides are TGTGCCAGCACCACAGGGGACAGGGCCCGAAATGAGCAGTTCTTC.

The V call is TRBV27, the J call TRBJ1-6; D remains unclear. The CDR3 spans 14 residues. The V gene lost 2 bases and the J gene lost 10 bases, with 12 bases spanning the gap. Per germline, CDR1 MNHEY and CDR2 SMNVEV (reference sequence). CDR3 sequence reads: CASSLKHPMSPLHF. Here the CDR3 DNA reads TGTGCCAGCAGTTTAAAGCACCCTATGTCACCCCTCCACTTT.

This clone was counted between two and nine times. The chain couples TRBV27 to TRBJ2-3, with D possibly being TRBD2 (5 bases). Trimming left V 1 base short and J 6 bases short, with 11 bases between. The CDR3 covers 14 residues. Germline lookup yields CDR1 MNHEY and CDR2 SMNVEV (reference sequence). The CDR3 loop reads CASSLWSSDDTQYF. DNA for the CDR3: TGTGCCAGCAGTTTATGGAGTAGCGATGATACGCAGTATTTT.

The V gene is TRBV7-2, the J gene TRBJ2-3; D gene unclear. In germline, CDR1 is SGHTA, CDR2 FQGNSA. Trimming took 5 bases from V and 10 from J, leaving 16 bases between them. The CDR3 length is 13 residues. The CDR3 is CASSGLNSDAQYF. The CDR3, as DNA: TGTGCCAGCAGCGGCCTTAATTCCGATGCGCAGTATTTT.

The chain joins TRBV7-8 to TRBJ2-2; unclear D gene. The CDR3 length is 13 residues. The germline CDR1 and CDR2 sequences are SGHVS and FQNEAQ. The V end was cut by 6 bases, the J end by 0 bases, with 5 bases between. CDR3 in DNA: TGTGCCAGCAGATACTCGAACACCGGGGAGCTGTTTTTT. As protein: CASRYSNTGELFF.

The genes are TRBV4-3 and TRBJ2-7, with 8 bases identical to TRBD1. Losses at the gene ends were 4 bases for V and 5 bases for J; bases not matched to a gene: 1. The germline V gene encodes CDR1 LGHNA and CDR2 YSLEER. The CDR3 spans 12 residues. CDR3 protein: CASSRTGNEQYF. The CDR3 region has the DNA TGCGCCAGCAGCCGGACAGGGAACGAGCAGTACTTC.

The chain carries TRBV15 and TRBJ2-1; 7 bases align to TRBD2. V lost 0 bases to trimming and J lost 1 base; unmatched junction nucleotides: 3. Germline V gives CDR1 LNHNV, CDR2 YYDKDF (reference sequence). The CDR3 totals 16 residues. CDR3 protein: CATSRDRGESYNEQFF. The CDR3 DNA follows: TGTGCCACCAGCAGAGATCGGGGGGAGTCCTACAATGAGCAGTTCTTC.